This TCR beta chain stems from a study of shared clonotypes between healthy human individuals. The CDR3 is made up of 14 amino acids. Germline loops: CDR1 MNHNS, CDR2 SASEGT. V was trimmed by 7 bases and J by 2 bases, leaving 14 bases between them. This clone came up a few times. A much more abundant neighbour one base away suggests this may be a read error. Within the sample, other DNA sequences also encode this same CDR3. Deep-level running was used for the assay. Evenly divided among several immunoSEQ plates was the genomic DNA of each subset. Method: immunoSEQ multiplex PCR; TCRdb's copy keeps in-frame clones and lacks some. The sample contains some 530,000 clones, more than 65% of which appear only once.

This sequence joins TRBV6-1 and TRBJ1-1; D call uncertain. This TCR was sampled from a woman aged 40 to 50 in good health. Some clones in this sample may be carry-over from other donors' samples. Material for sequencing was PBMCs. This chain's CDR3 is CASMRLWSNTEAFF. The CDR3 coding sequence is TGTGCCAGCATGAGGTTGTGGTCTAACACTGAAGCTTTCTTT.